This is a list of T cell receptor beta chains from one sample in a study of T-cell memory formation after mild COVID-19. TCRdb recomputed calls from the 5' RACE reads with MiXCR, one row per CDR3 protein. The sample has tens of thousands of distinct CDR3 sequences; about 13% are singletons. The sample consisted of PBMCs or a T cell subset sorted from them (not recorded which). These receptors were collected from an adult woman who had mild COVID-19 (a few samples of this study predate the infection). Cell type and time point are not known. Both conserved end residues are part of each CDR3. The D gene is left open where the match is weak. For some rows the clone size is stated as once, few or many, or as a class when expanded; others skip it.

size	V	J	D	CDR3	DNA
many	TRBV27	TRBJ2-3	TRBD2	CASSFAGVADTQYF	TGTGCCAGCAGTTTCGCGGGAGTGGCAGATACGCAGTATTTT
many	TRBV23-1	TRBJ2-1	.	CASSPGTIYNEQFF	TGCGCCAGCAGCCCCGGAACCATCTACAATGAGCAGTTCTTC
.	TRBV6-5	TRBJ1-2	TRBD1	CASSPTTGGYGYTF	TGTGCCAGCAGTCCGACGACAGGGGGCTATGGCTACACCTTC
few	TRBV5-1	TRBJ2-2	TRBD2	CASSLAVLETSGDRGAGELFF	TGCGCCAGCAGCTTGGCCGTCTTGGAGACTAGCGGGGACCGGGGCGCCGGGGAGCTGTTTTTT
few	TRBV20-1	TRBJ2-7	.	CSAGSLSSYEQYF	TGCAGTGCTGGTAGCCTGAGCTCCTACGAGCAGTACTTC
.	TRBV4-1	TRBJ2-1	TRBD2	CASSQPLAGGNNEQFF	TGCGCCAGCAGCCAACCACTGGCGGGGGGGAACAATGAGCAGTTCTTC
few	TRBV7-9	TRBJ2-2	TRBD1	CASSLGDRVTNTGELFF	TGTGCCAGCAGCTTAGGGGACAGGGTCACGAACACCGGGGAGCTGTTTTTT
few	TRBV20-1	TRBJ2-7	.	CSAGGTSYEQYF	TGCAGTGCCGGGGGCACTTCCTACGAGCAGTACTTC
few	TRBV29-1	TRBJ2-3	.	CSVEGWSGGYTDTQYF	TGCAGCGTTGAAGGCTGGTCTGGCGGCTACACAGATACGCAGTATTTT
.	TRBV12-3/TRBV12-4	TRBJ2-1	TRBD2	CASSLRAGGRREQFF	TGTGCCAGCAGTTTAAGAGCGGGAGGCCGACGTGAGCAGTTCTTC
.	TRBV5-1	TRBJ1-1	.	CASSLVRETEAFF	TGCGCCAGCAGCTTGGTTCGGGAGACTGAAGCTTTCTTT
.	TRBV4-2	TRBJ2-7	.	CASSQDRRGRYYEQYF	TGTGCCAGCAGCCAAGATAGGAGGGGCCGTTACTACGAGCAGTACTTC
.	TRBV15	TRBJ2-7	.	CATSPGRGGGYELYF	TGTGCCACCAGCCCGGGACGAGGAGGTGGCTACGAGCTGTACTTC
few	TRBV4-2	TRBJ2-2	TRBD2	CASSPLVASGGTNTGELFF	TGTGCCAGCAGCCCCTTAGTAGCTAGCGGGGGCACGAACACCGGGGAGCTGTTTTTT
many	TRBV4-2	TRBJ2-1	TRBD2	CASSQAFTSGPYNEQFF	TGTGCCAGCAGCCAAGCATTCACTAGCGGGCCCTACAATGAGCAGTTCTTC
.	TRBV29-1	TRBJ2-2	.	CSVVWRGTGELFF	TGCAGCGTTGTTTGGCGAGGCACCGGGGAGCTGTTTTTT
few	TRBV6-5	TRBJ2-3	.	CASTLTRSGTDTQYF	TGTGCCAGCACCCTCACTAGATCCGGCACAGATACGCAGTATTTT
few	TRBV24-1	TRBJ2-2	TRBD1	CATTQGGNTGELFF	TGTGCCACTACACAGGGGGGGAACACCGGGGAGCTGTTTTTT
many	TRBV6-1	TRBJ2-7	TRBD2	CASSQLSGSSYEQYF	TGTGCCAGCAGCCAGTTAAGCGGGAGCTCCTACGAGCAGTACTTC
.	TRBV7-6	TRBJ2-5	.	CASSRSDLQETQYF	TGTGCCAGCAGCCGTTCAGACCTCCAAGAGACCCAGTACTTC
few	TRBV12-3/TRBV12-4	TRBJ2-5	.	CASSFWGETQETQYF	TGTGCCAGCAGTTTTTGGGGGGAGACCCAAGAGACCCAGTACTTC
.	TRBV6-6	TRBJ2-1	.	CASSYSTTYEQFF	TGTGCCAGCAGTTACTCGACTACCTATGAGCAGTTCTTC
.	TRBV5-4	TRBJ2-1	TRBD2	CASSLALAVDEQLF	TGTGCCAGCAGCTTGGCGCTAGCGGTCGATGAGCAGTTATTC
.	TRBV15	TRBJ2-7	.	CATSRDKLVVRAFYEQYF	TGTGCCACCAGCAGAGATAAGTTGGTGGTCAGGGCTTTCTACGAGCAGTACTTC
.	TRBV11-3	TRBJ2-1	TRBD2	CASSPRTSGLVNEQFF	TGTGCCAGCAGCCCTCGGACTAGCGGCCTTGTCAATGAGCAGTTCTTC
.	TRBV7-9	TRBJ2-5	.	CASSPFGDEETQYF	TGTGCCAGCAGCCCGTTCGGGGACGAAGAGACCCAGTACTTC
once	TRBV11-1	TRBJ2-2	.	CASSLARTENTGELFF	TGTGCCAGCAGCTTAGCCCGGACGGAGAACACCGGGGAGCTGTTTTTT
few	TRBV20-1	TRBJ2-1	TRBD2	CSARGIQRDLTTNYNEQFF	TGCAGTGCTAGGGGAATCCAGCGGGACCTGACGACTAACTACAATGAGCAGTTCTTC
.	TRBV7-8	TRBJ1-5	.	CASSSAGPQPQHF	TGTGCCAGCAGCTCCGCCGGACCGCAGCCCCAGCATTTT
.	TRBV13	TRBJ2-7	.	CARSPRLASSYEQYF	TGTGCCAGAAGCCCTCGTCTAGCATCGAGCTACGAGCAGTACTTC
.	TRBV6-5	TRBJ2-7	.	CASRMDGNYEQYF	TGTGCCAGCAGGATGGACGGGAACTACGAGCAGTACTTC
.	TRBV12-3/TRBV12-4	TRBJ2-7	.	CASSFSLRYEQYF	TGTGCCAGCAGTTTCAGTTTAAGGTACGAGCAGTACTTC
.	TRBV4-1	TRBJ1-5	.	CASSHGQGLGNQPQHF	TGCGCCAGCAGCCATGGTCAGGGTTTAGGCAATCAGCCCCAGCATTTT
few	TRBV18	TRBJ1-1	TRBD1	CASSNPGQKFTEAFF	TGTGCCAGCTCAAATCCGGGACAGAAATTCACTGAAGCTTTCTTT
few	TRBV2	TRBJ2-1	TRBD1	CASSEAPGRGNEQFF	TGTGCCAGCAGTGAAGCCCCGGGCAGGGGGAATGAGCAGTTCTTC
.	TRBV3-1	TRBJ2-1	TRBD2	CASSASSGRAQSSYNEQFF	TGTGCCAGCAGCGCCTCTAGCGGGAGGGCACAGAGCTCCTACAATGAGCAGTTCTTC
few	TRBV19	TRBJ2-7	.	CASSMSGSAYEQYF	TGTGCCAGTAGTATGAGCGGGTCAGCCTACGAGCAGTACTTC
.	TRBV24-1	TRBJ2-2	.	CATSDTNTGELFF	TGTGCCACCAGTGATACGAACACCGGGGAGCTGTTTTTT
few	TRBV6-5	TRBJ2-1	TRBD2	CASSYSASGRIDNEQFF	TGTGCCAGCAGTTACTCGGCTAGCGGGAGGATCGACAATGAGCAGTTCTTC